This T cell receptor (beta chain) was captured by sequencing in a study of T cell responses to AZD1222 COVID-19 vaccine. About the research overall: Both about-4-week and about-12-week second-dose recipients were combined.

Comments on this clone: What it recognizes is unknown.

Germline-derived CDR1 and CDR2 are LGHDT and YNNKEL (reference sequence). This CDR3 is built from 11 residues. Trimming stripped 2 bases from V and 7 bases from J, with 6 bases between. Study outcomes and limitations: Mostly white British, mostly female donors; authors suggested clonal diversity may be underestimated. Baseline seropositivity occurred in only a handful of AZD1222 recipients. Two doses of AZD1222 preceded a rise in Spike-specific TCR breadth and depth.

Clones were read by immunoSEQ multiplex PCR, and TCRdb kept only the in-frame ones, dropping some. Here the sample spans 150,000 to 200,000 clones, about nine tenths being singletons. This rearrangement joins TRBV3-1 (or the pseudogene TRBV3-2) to TRBJ2-7, with D possibly matching TRBD1 (5 bases). The source of this sequence is an adult in good health. The sequencing here drew on peripheral blood, taken on day 0 of AZD1222 vaccination. This CDR3 reads CASSQTGEQYF. The CDR3 DNA reads as TGTGCCAGCAGCCAAACAGGAGAGCAGTACTTC.